This T cell receptor beta chain was observed in a study of cytomegalovirus exposure and HLA in healthy donors. Study observations and caveats: Per a prior analysis, the majority of TCR beta V segments were productive roughly 90% or roughly 30% of the time. Common viral pathogens (according to a later analysis) appeared linked to several of the most significant clusters.

With 60 Vbeta and 13 Jbeta primers, the PCR was carried out. Sequencing used immunoSEQ multiplex PCR; TCRdb keeps in-frame clones, though not all of them. The data show 150,000 to 200,000 clones, 80% seen once. There are a few counts of this clone. Antigen unknown. Specimen: PBMCs. The receptor was derived from a boy between 5 and 17 years old in good health and CMV-seronegative.

The CDR3 region is CASTRTANTGELFF. CDR3 DNA sequence: TGTGCCAGTACGAGGACAGCGAACACCGGGGAGCTGTTTTTT. The V gene is TRBV19, the J gene TRBJ2-2, with a tentative D call TRBD1 (6 bases). V gave up 7 bases and J gave up 0 bases, with 9 bases separating them. CDR3 length equals 14 residues. Germline CDR1 and CDR2: LNHDA and SQIVND (reference sequence).